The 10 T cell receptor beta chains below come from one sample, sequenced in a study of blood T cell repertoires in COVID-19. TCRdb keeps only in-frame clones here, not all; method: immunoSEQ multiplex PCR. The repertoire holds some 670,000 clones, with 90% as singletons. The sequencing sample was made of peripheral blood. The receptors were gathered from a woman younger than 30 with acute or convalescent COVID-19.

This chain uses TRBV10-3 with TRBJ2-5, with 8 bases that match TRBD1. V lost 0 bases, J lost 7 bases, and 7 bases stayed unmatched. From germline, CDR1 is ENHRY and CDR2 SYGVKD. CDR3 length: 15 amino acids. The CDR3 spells CAISESEFGQGTQYF. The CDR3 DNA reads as TGTGCCATCAGTGAGTCGGAGTTTGGACAGGGGACCCAGTACTTC.

The CDR3 protein is CASSLGPAANEKLFF. For the CDR3, the DNA is TGTGCCAGCAGTTTAGGCCCCGCGGCTAATGAAAAACTGTTTTTT. The chain combines TRBV27 with TRBJ1-4; D call uncertain. This CDR3 comprises 15 residues. V was pared by 2 bases and J by 3 bases, with 10 bases between. Germline V gene lookup returns CDR1 MNHEY and CDR2 SMNVEV (reference sequence). Together with reference TRBV27 and TRBJ1-4, the CDR3 gives the full variable domain: EAQVTQNPRYLITVTGKKLTVTCSQNMNHEYMSWYRQDPGLGLRQIYYSMNVEVTDKGDVPEGYKVSRKEKRNFPLILESPSPNQTSLYFCASSLGPAANEKLFFGSGTQLSVL.

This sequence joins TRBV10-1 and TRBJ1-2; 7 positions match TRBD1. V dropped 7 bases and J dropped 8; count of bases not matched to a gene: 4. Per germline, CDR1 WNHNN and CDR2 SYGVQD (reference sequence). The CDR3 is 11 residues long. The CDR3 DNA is TGCGCCAGCAACCAGGGGGAGGGCTACACCTTC. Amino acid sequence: CASNQGEGYTF.

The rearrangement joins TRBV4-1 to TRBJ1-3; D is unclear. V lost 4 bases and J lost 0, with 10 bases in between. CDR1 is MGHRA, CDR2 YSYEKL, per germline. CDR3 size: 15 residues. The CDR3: CASSLAAVSGNTIYF. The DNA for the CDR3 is TGCGCCAGCAGCCTAGCGGCAGTCTCTGGAAACACCATATATTTT.

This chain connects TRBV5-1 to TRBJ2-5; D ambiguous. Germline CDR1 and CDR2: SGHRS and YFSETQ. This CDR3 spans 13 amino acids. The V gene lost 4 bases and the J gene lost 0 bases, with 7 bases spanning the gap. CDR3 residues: CASSALYQETQYF. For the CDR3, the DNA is TGCGCCAGCAGCGCACTGTACCAAGAGACCCAGTACTTC.

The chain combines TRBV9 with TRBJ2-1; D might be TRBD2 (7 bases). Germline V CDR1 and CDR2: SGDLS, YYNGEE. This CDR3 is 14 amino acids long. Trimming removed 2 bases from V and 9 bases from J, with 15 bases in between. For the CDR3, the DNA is TGTGCCAGCAGCGTTTCGGGGGGCCCCATTGAGCAGTTCTTC. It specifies CASSVSGGPIEQFF.

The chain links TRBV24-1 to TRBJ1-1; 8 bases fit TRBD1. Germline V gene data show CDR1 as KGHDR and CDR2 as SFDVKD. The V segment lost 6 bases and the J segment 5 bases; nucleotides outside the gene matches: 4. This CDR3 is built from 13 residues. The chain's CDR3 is CATSQGADTEAFF. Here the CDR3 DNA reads TGTGCCACCAGTCAGGGGGCGGATACTGAAGCTTTCTTT.

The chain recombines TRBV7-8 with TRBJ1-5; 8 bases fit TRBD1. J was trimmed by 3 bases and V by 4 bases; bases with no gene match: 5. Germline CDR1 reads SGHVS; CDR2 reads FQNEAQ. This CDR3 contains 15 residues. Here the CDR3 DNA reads TGTGCCAGCAGCTCCCGACAGGGGATCAATCAGCCCCAGCATTTT. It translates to CASSSRQGINQPQHF. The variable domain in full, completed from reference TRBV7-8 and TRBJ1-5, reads GAGVSQSPRYKVAKRGQDVALRCDPISGHVSLFWYQQALGQGPEFLTYFQNEAQLDKSGLPSDRFFAERPEGSVSTLKIQRTQQEDSAVYLCASSSRQGINQPQHFGDGTRLSIL.

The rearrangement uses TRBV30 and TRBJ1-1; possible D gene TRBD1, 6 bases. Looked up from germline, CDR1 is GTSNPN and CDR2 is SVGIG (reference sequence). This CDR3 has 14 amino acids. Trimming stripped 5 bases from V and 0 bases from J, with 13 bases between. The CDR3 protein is CAWDYRELNTEAFF. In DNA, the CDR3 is TGTGCCTGGGACTACAGGGAATTGAACACTGAAGCTTTCTTT.

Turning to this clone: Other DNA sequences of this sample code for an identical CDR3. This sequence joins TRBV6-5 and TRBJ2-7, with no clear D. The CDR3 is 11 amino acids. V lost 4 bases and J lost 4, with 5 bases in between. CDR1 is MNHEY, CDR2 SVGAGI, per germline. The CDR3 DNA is TGTGCCAGCAGTTCGCGATACGAGCAGTACTTC. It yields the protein CASSSRYEQYF.